The next 13 T cell receptor beta chains were all read from a single sample in a study of blood T cell repertoires in COVID-19. Sequencing used immunoSEQ multiplex PCR; TCRdb keeps in-frame clones, though not all of them. This sample has over 200,000 clones, with less than 85% found just once. What was sequenced was PBMCs or T cells enriched from blood (not recorded which). These receptors were taken from a man aged 55 to 69 who had recovered from COVID-19.

In this sample, this clone turned up once. The chain carries TRBV6-6 and TRBJ2-5; perhaps TRBD1 as D (6 bases). The V end was cut by 7 bases, the J end by 4 bases, with 13 bases between. The germline CDR1 and CDR2 sequences are MNHNY and SVGAGI (reference sequence). This CDR3 is built from 13 residues. Here the CDR3 reads CASKQGSGETQYF. CDR3 DNA sequence: TGTGCCAGCAAACAGGGATCGGGAGAGACCCAGTACTTC.

This clone was recorded a few times. V is TRBV6-5 and J is TRBJ1-4, with 7 bases lining up with TRBD1. This CDR3 has 15 amino acids. With V trimmed by 6 bases and J by 3 bases, 7 bases remained unmatched. Germline V CDR1 and CDR2: MNHEY, SVGAGI. CDR3 protein: CASRNRGLANEKLFF. The DNA of the CDR3 is TGTGCCAGCAGGAACAGGGGACTGGCTAATGAAAAACTGTTTTTT.

The rearrangement uses TRBV5-6 and TRBJ2-5; 7 bases are shared with TRBD1. V shed 4 bases, J shed 5 bases, and the junction held 5 bases outside the gene matches. The CDR3 contains 13 residues. Germline V lookup: CDR1 SGHDT, CDR2 YYEEEE. Here the CDR3 reads CASSVTGLETQYF. As DNA, the CDR3 is TGTGCCAGCAGCGTGACAGGGTTGGAGACCCAGTACTTC.

The CDR3 loop is CAIGRWDRGRISGANVLTF. The CDR3 DNA reads as TGTGCCATCGGGAGGTGGGACAGAGGTAGAATCTCTGGGGCCAACGTCCTGACTTTC. The chain has TRBV10-3 and TRBJ2-6, with D possibly matching TRBD1 (7 bases). The CDR3 loop spans 19 amino acids. V was trimmed by 8 bases and J by 0 bases, leaving 23 bases between them. Germline-derived CDR1 and CDR2 are ENHRY and SYGVKD.

This chain links TRBV21-1 with TRBJ1-1; the DNA was not compared with TRBD1, the D call given in the table. TRBV21-1 is a known pseudogene. The CDR3 length is 15 residues. The DNA for the CDR3 is TGTGCCAGCAGCCCTCGGACAGGGACAATCCCTGAAGCTTTCTTT. Translation: CASSPRTGTIPEAFF.

The rearrangement joins TRBV6-2 or TRBV6-3 to TRBJ2-2; the match to TRBD1 covers 10 bases. This CDR3 is 15 amino acids long. Trimming cost V 5 bases and J 6 bases; bases outside gene matches: 6. In germline, CDR1 is MNHEY, CDR2 SVGEGT. The CDR3 bases are TGTGCCAGCAGTCCCGGGACAGGGGTCCCCGGGGAGCTGTTTTTT. As protein: CASSPGTGVPGELFF.

The chain recombines TRBV7-6 with TRBJ2-7, with TRBD1 matching 8 bases. Germline CDR1 and CDR2: SGHVS and FNYEAQ. This CDR3 comprises 13 residues. V was clipped by 5 bases and J by 5 bases; unmatched bases: 5. The CDR3 coding sequence is TGTGCCAGCAGCATGGAACAGGGGGACGAGCAGTACTTC. As protein: CASSMEQGDEQYF.

About this clone: The same CDR3 arises from other DNA sequences in this sample as well. The rearrangement uses TRBV19 and TRBJ1-2; a weak D match, TRBD1 (5 bases). Germline CDR1 and CDR2: LNHDA and SQIVND (reference sequence). The CDR3 loop spans 12 amino acids. V was clipped by 5 bases and J by 4 bases, with 8 bases between them. The CDR3 loop is CASSGQGYGYTF. DNA of the CDR3: TGTGCCAGTAGTGGCCAGGGCTATGGCTACACCTTC.

Note on this clone: The same CDR3 also results from other DNA sequences found in this sample. V gene TRBV19 combines with J gene TRBJ2-7; D not resolved. Germline V lookup: CDR1 LNHDA, CDR2 SQIVND (reference sequence). Between the trimmed V and J ends, which lost 3 bases and 4 bases, there was a span of 7 bases. The CDR3 length is 12 residues. The CDR3 reads CASSIGPYEQYF. The CDR3, as DNA: TGTGCCAGTAGTATTGGCCCTTACGAGCAGTACTTC. Full variable domain (outside the CDR3, taken from reference TRBV19 and TRBJ2-7): DGGITQSPKYLFRKEGQNVTLSCEQNLNHDAMYWYRQDPGQGLRLIYYSQIVNDFQKGDIAEGYSVSREKKESFPLTVTSAQKNPTAFYLCASSIGPYEQYFGPGTRLTVT.

CDR3 in amino acids: CASRGDYYEQYF. The CDR3 coding sequence is TGTGCCAGCAGGGGAGACTACTACGAGCAGTACTTC. The chain joins TRBV2 to TRBJ2-7; maybe TRBD2 (5 bases). CDR3 length equals 12 residues. CDR1 is SNHLY, CDR2 FYNNEI, per germline. Trimming took 6 bases from V and 3 from J, leaving 9 bases between them.

A single count supports this clone. The V and J genes are TRBV18 and TRBJ1-2, with D hard to call. This CDR3 has 14 amino acids. Germline CDR1 KGHSH, CDR2 LQKENI. Trimming took off 3 bases at V and 5 bases at J, with 13 bases between the two ends. The CDR3 DNA follows: TGTGCCAGCTCACCCGACAAGGTTAGGTATGGCTACACCTTC. Its translation: CASSPDKVRYGYTF.

The chain employs TRBV6-2 or TRBV6-3 and TRBJ2-5; TRBD2 matches at 9 bases. Trimming at V came to 2 bases and at J to 8 bases, leaving 12 bases not matched to a gene. Germline CDR1 and CDR2: MNHEY and SVGEGT. The CDR3 sequence is 16 residues long. CDR3 bases: TGTGCCAGCAGTTACAGACAGACTAGCGGACCAGGTACCCAGTACTTC. Protein sequence: CASSYRQTSGPGTQYF.

The chain uses TRBV11-2 and TRBJ1-6; D unclear. Germline V CDR1 and CDR2: SGHAT, FQNNGV. This CDR3 is built from 15 residues. V dropped 1 base and J dropped 8 bases, with 12 bases sitting between them. CDR3 sequence reads: CASSLGQVRDSPLHF. The CDR3, as DNA: TGTGCCAGCAGCTTAGGTCAGGTGAGGGATTCACCCCTCCACTTT. The variable domain in full, with the rest retrieved from reference TRBV11-2 and TRBJ1-6, is EAGVAQSPRYKIIEKRQSVAFWCNPISGHATLYWYQQILGQGPKLLIQFQNNGVVDDSQLPKDRFSAERLKGVDSTLKIQPAKLEDSAVYLCASSLGQVRDSPLHFGNGTRLTVT.